The subject of this entry is one TCR beta chain. This specimen belongs to a study of blood T cell repertoires in COVID-19. In germline, CDR1 is MGHDK, CDR2 SYGVNS. J lost 4 bases, V lost 6 bases, and 9 bases had no gene match. The CDR3 contains 15 residues. Libraries were prepared by immunoSEQ multiplex PCR; TCRdb keeps only in-frame clonotypes and omits some of them. The data hold roughly 150,000 clones, with about nine tenths observed a single time. Sequencing was done on a sample of peripheral blood. The TCR originated in a woman aged 70-85 years with acute or convalescent COVID-19. V is TRBV25-1 and J is TRBJ1-1; 9 bases are shared with TRBD1. This CDR3 reads CASRGTGQRGTEAFF. As DNA, the CDR3 is TGTGCCAGCAGGGGGACAGGGCAAAGGGGCACTGAAGCTTTCTTT.